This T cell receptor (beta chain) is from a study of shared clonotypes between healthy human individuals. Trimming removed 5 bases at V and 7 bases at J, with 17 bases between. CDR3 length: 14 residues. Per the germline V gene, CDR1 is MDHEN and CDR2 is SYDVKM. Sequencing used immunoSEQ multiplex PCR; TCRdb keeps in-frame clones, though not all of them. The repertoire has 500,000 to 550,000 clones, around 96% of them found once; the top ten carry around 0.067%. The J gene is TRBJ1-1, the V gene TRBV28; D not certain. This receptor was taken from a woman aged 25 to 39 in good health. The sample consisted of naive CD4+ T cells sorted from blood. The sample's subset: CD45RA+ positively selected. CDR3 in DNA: TGTGCCAGCAGTCCGAATTCCCAGAGAGGTGAAGCTTTCTTT. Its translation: CASSPNSQRGEAFF.